This T cell receptor beta chain was sequenced during a study of shared clonotypes between healthy human individuals (dated by TCRdb to about 2020). About the full investigation: A few men and two women, aged 18 to 49 years, made up the cohort. To increase sequencing depth and limit assay-specific biases, TCR repertoire library preparation and sequencing were carried out by different laboratories using diverse techniques. To estimate repertoire size and how much clonotype sharing occurs between individuals, the study deeply sequenced the blood TCR repertoires of 5 or 6 healthy adults. Between about 0.94 and 8.9 billion PBMCs per donor were obtained by leukapheresis. For each donor, CD4 naive and CD4 memory were each given three plates, CD8 naive was given two plates, and CD8 memory was given one plate.

Using the deep immunoSEQ assay, TCR CDR3 regions were amplified from genomic DNA by multiplex PCR. Extracted genomic DNA from each cell subset was distributed evenly across all wells of several immunoSEQ 96-well plates, and each plate was treated as a replicate. Each replicate PCR for sorted subsets received about 210 ng genomic DNA, equal to tens of thousands of T cell genomes. Purified libraries were quantified with a Qubit 3.0 fluorometer, sized on a Bioanalyzer 2100, and re-quantified with the KAPA Library Quantification kit. Every immunoSEQ 96-well plate was sequenced on a dedicated single-read 150-cycle Illumina NextSeq 550 flow cell. Per the original workflow: Because the immunoSEQ output held only junctional sequences and lacked quality scores, the filtering could not match the filtering applied to full-length reads. To assign V/J genes and CDR3, sequences were annotated using PyIR, a Python wrapper for IgBLAST v1.9, with IMGT germline references. Any read was removed if the V/J assignment was weak (E-value above 1e-6), the CDR3 was missing, or the read contained stop codons, out-of-frame junctions, or ambiguous translated residues. V3J clonotypes were defined as sequences sharing the same inferred V gene, J gene, and CDR3 amino acid sequence. Percentage overlap between repertoires was computed as shared unique clonotypes divided by the size of the smaller repertoire. Richness of each repertoire was evaluated using RTK rarefaction, the Chao1 estimator, and Recon v2.1 estimates of unobserved clonotypes. Generation probabilities for all TCRbeta clonotypes obtained by the gDNA method from several donors were computed using OLGA. The immuneACCESS repertoire file appears here via TCRdb, limited to in-frame rearrangements. These files lack a portion of the clones; in checked studies, under half of the deficit traces to unresolved V genes, and the cause of the others is not known. The V and J calls and clone size come from that table; D and trimming were worked out from the DNA. Counted in this sample were over a million clones; approximately 98.5% of them appeared once. The leading ten clones occupy approximately 0.38% of the sample.

Per the germline V gene, SGHTS is the CDR1 and YDEGEE is the CDR2. Its CDR3 holds 16 amino acids, cysteine through phenylalanine. Of all the DNA, just the CDR3 is kept, 48 bases in frame from base 1. Trimming costs V 1 base and J 4 bases, and their ends lie 15 bases apart. Beyond this particular receptor, the publication reports: Around 5.4% of naive CD4, around 4% of naive CD8, 2.3% of memory CD4, and approximately 0.39% of memory CD8 clonotypes were shared across several donors. Sampling was limited to blood, and TCR repertoires in tissue likely differ from TCR repertoires in blood. Pairwise subsampling indicated that sequencing depth was expected to affect the degree of clonotype sharing among donors. Because the study included a small number of donors, the genetic and exposure-history diversity represented was limited. Higher generation probabilities were observed for clonotypes shared by all four sorted-subset donors than for non-shared clonotypes. Larger estimated clonotype richness was generally found for naive subsets than for memory subsets. Rarefaction of sorted-subset datasets indicated incomplete sequencing despite the large sequencing depth.

The donors were healthy, HIV-negative adults with no recently reported acute infections or vaccinations. Only Caucasian adults living in Nashville, Tennessee, USA were represented among the donors. CD4+ T cells were enriched by magnetic negative selection, after which naive cells were positively selected on CD45RA and the negative fraction was taken as the memory subset. After blood collection by leukapheresis, PBMCs were isolated using Ficoll-Histopaque density gradient centrifugation and then cryopreserved in the vapor phase of liquid nitrogen. Analytical flow cytometry was used to check the purity and quantity of every magnetically sorted T cell population. Genomic DNA was isolated from each sorted fraction and quantified by UV absorbance on a Nanodrop 2000c. This clone was detected once. Its antigen has not been determined. Within one base of it there is no much larger clone, and no base qualities were kept.

This chain joins TRBV5-8 to TRBJ1-5; 6 matching bases give a weak D call of TRBD1. Sample: naive CD4+ T cells sorted from blood. The sample's cell subset or site label is to be understood as: CD45RA+ positively selected. The sequence was collected from a man aged 25 to 40 in good health. CDR3 region: CASSLMEGGRNQPQHF. Read as DNA, the sequence is TGTGCCAGCAGCTTGATGGAGGGGGGTCGGAATCAGCCCCAGCATTTT.